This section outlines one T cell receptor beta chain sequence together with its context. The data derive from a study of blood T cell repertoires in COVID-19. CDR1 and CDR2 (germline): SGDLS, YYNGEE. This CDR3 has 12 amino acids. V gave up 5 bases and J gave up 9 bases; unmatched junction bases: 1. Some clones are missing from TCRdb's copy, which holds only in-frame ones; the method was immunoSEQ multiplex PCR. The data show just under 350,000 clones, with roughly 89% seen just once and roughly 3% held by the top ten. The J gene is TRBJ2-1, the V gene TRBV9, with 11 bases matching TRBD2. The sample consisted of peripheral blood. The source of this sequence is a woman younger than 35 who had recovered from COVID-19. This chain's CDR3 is CASSGLAGEQFF. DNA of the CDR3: TGTGCCAGCAGTGGACTAGCGGGTGAGCAGTTCTTC.